This TCR beta chain was captured by sequencing in a study of OX40 agonist ivuxolimab in advanced cancers. Whole-study context: Dose-escalation patients had hepatocellular carcinoma, melanoma, renal cell or head and neck cancer. Points from the study as a whole: Low normalized T-cell clonal expansion was also seen in some nonresponders. CD8+ T cells showed, on average, more clonal expansion than CD4+ cells.

V was trimmed by 4 bases and J by 8 bases, leaving 17 bases between them. Germline assignment: CDR1 MNHEY and CDR2 SVGAGI. The CDR3 covers 14 residues. The table came from immunoSEQ multiplex PCR; TCRdb's copy has only in-frame clones and leaves some out. The sample consists of about 80,000 clones, around 87% of them appearing once. This clone was seen only a few times. The antigen is undetermined. Patients were ruled out by autoimmune disease history or systemic immunosuppression. This TCR derives from an adult with an advanced solid tumor such as melanoma, head and neck, liver or kidney cancer. This sample comprised CD4+ or CD8+ T cells sorted from blood, obtained in a trial of the OX40 agonist ivuxolimab. The chain joins TRBV6-5 to TRBJ1-2, with D possibly being TRBD1 (5 bases). The CDR3 reads CASSLSGTAEGYTF. The CDR3 DNA reads TGTGCCAGCAGTTTGTCCGGGACCGCGGAAGGCTACACCTTC.